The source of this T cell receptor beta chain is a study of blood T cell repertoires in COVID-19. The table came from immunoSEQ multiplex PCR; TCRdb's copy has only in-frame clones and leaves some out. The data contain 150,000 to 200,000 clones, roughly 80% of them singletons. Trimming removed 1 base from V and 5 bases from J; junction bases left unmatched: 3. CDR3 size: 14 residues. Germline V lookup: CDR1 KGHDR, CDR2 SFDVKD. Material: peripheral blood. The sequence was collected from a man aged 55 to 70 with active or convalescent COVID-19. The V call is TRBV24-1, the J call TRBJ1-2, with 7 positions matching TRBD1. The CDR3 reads CATSDLRQGYGYTF. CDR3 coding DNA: TGTGCCACCAGTGATTTAAGACAGGGTTATGGCTACACCTTC.